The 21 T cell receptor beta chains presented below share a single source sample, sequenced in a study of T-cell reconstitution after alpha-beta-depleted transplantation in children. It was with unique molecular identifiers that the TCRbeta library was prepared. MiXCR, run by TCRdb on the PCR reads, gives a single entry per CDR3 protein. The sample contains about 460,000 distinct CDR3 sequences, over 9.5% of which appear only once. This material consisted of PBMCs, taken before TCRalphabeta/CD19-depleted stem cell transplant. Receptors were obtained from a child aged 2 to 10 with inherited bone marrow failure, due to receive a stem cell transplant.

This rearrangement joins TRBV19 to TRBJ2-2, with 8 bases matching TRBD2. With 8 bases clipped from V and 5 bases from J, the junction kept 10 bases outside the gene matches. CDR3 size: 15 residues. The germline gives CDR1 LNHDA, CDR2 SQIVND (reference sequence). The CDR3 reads CASGSSGSITGELFF. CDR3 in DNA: TGTGCCAGTGGCTCGAGCGGGAGCATTACCGGGGAGCTGTTTTTT.

The CDR3 DNA is TGTGCCAGCAGTCCCCTCAGACAGGGATTTGGCGGCGATCAGCCCCAGCATTTT. It specifies CASSPLRQGFGGDQPQHF. The rearrangement links TRBV28 to TRBJ1-5; TRBD1 agrees at 7 bases. Germline V CDR1 and CDR2: MDHEN, SYDVKM. V was pared by 5 bases and J by 5 bases, with 18 bases of the junction left unmatched. CDR3 length: 18 amino acids.

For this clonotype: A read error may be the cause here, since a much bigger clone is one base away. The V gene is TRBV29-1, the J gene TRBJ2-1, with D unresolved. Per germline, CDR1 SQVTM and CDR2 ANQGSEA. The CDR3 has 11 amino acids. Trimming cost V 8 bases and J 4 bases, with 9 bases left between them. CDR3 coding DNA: TGCAGCCTTAGGGTATACAATGAGCAGTTCTTC. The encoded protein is CSLRVYNEQFF.

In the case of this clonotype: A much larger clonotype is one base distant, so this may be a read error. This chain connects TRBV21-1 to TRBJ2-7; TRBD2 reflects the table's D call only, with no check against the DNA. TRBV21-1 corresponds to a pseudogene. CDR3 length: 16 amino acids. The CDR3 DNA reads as TGTGCCAGCACGCGACCGAGCGGGAGGGTCTCCTACGAGAAGTACTTC. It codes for CASTRPSGRVSYEKYF.

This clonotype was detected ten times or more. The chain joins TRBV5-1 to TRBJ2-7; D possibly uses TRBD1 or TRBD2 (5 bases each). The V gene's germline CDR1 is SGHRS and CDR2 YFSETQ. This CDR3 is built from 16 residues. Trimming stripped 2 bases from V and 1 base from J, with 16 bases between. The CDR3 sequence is CASSFEGRWGSYEQYF. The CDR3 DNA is TGCGCCAGCAGCTTTGAGGGGCGCTGGGGTTCCTACGAGCAGTACTTC.

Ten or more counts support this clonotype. As DNA, the CDR3 is TGCGCCAGCAGCGAGAGCAGTATCGCTGAAGCTTTCTTT. Residues: CASSESSIAEAFF. The chain links TRBV5-1 to TRBJ1-1; D gene ambiguous. Between the trimmed V and J ends, which lost 4 bases and 6 bases, there was a span of 13 bases. The CDR3 is 13 residues long. CDR1 and CDR2 from the germline V gene are SGHRS and YFSETQ. The full variable domain, its missing parts supplied by reference TRBV5-1 and TRBJ1-1, is KAGVTQTPRYLIKTRGQQVTLSCSPISGHRSVSWYQQTPGQGLQFLFEYFSETQRNKGNFPGRFSGRQFSNSRSEMNVSTLELGDSALYLCASSESSIAEAFFGQGTRLTVV.

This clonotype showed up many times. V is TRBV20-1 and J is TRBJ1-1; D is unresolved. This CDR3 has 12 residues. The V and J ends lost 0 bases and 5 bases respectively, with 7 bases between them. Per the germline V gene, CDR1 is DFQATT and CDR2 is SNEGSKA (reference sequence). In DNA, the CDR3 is TGCAGTGCTAGAGATCCGTTGACTGAAGCTTTCTTT. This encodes CSARDPLTEAFF.

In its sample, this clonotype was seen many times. The CDR3 is CASSPGTGGGGRNQPQHF. In nucleotides, the CDR3 is TGTGCCAGCAGTCCCGGGACAGGGGGAGGGGGGCGCAATCAGCCCCAGCATTTT. The chain combines TRBV12-3 or TRBV12-4 with TRBJ1-5; 11 bases agree with TRBD1. The CDR3 has 18 amino acids. After removal of 5 bases from V and 2 bases from J, the junction contained 11 bases not matched to a gene.

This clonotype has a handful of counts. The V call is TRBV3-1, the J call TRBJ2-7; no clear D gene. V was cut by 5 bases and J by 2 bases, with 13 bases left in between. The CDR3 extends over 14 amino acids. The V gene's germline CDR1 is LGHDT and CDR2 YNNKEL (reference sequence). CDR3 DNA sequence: TGTGCCAGCAGCTACGGGCGCTTCCCCTACGAGCAGTACTTC. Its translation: CASSYGRFPYEQYF.

As DNA, the CDR3 is TGCAGTGCTAAAGGCTTGGGGGAAACCCAGTACTTC. This translates into CSAKGLGETQYF. The chain recombines TRBV20-1 with TRBJ2-5, with D perhaps given as TRBD1 or TRBD2 (5 bases each). V dropped 4 bases and J dropped 8 bases, with 14 bases sitting between them. CDR1 DFQATT and CDR2 SNEGSKA come from the germline V gene (reference sequence). This CDR3 has 12 amino acids.

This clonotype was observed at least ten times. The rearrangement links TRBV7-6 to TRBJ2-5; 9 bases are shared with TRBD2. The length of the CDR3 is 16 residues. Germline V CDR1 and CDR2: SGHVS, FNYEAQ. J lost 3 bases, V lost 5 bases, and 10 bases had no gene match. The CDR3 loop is CASSPPRGRAEETQYF. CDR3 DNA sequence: TGTGCCAGCAGCCCTCCGCGCGGGAGGGCGGAAGAGACCCAGTACTTC.

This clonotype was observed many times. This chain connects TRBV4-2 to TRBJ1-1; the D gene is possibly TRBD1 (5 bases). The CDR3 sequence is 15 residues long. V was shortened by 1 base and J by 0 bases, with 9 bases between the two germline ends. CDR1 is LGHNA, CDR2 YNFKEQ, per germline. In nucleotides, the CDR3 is TGTGCCAGCAGCCAAGCGGGGACTATGAACACTGAAGCTTTCTTT. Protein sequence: CASSQAGTMNTEAFF.

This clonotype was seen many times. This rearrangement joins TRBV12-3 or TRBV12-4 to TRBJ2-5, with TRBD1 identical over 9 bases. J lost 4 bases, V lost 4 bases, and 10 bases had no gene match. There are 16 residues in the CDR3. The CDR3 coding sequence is TGTGCCAGCAGTTACGGCGCCGGGACAGGGCTAGAGACCCAGTACTTC. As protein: CASSYGAGTGLETQYF.

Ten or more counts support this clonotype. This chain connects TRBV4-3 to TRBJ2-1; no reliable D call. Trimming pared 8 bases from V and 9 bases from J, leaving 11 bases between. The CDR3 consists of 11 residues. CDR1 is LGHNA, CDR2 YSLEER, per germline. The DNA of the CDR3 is TGCGCCAGCCCCCTAAGTGGTGAGCAGTTCTTC. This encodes CASPLSGEQFF.

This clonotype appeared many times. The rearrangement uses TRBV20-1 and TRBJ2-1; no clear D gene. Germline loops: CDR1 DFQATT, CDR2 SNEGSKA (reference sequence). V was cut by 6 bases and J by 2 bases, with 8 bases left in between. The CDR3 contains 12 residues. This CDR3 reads CSAGPPYNEQFF. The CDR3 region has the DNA TGCAGTGCAGGGCCCCCCTACAATGAGCAGTTCTTC.

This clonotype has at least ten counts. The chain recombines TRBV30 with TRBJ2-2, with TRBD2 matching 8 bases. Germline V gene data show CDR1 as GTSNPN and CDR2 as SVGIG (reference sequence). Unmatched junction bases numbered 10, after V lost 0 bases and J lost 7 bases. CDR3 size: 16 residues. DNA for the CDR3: TGTGCCTGGAGTGTACACACGGGAGGGCTGGACGGGGAGCTGTTTTTT. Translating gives CAWSVHTGGLDGELFF. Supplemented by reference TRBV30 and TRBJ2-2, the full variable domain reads SQTIHQWPATLVQPVGSPLSLECTVEGTSNPNLYWYRQAAGRGLQLLFYSVGIGQISSEVPQNLSASRPQDRQFILSSKKLLLSDSGFYLCAWSVHTGGLDGELFFGEGSRLTVL.

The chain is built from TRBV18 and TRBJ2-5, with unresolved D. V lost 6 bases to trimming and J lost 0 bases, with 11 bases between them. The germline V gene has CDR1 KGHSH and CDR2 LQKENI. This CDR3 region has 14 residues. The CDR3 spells CASSNQMYQETQYF. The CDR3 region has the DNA TGTGCCAGCTCGAACCAAATGTACCAAGAGACCCAGTACTTC. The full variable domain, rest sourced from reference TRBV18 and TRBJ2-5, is NAGVMQNPRHLVRRRGQEARLRCSPMKGHSHVYWYRQLPEEGLKFMVYLQKENIIDESGMPKERFSAEFPKEGPSILRIQQVVRGDSAAYFCASSNQMYQETQYFGPGTRLLVL.

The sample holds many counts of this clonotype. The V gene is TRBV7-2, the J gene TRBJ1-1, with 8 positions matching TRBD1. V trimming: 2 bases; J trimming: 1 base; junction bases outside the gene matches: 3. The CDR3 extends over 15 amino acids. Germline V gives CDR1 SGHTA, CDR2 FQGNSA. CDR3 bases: TGTGCCAGCAGCTTACACGGACAGGGGAACACTGAAGCTTTCTTT. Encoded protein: CASSLHGQGNTEAFF.

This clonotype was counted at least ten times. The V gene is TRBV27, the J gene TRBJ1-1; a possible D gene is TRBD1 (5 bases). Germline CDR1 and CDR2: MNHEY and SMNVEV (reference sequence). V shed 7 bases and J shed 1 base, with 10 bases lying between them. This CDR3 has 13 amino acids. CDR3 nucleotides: TGTGCCAGCAAGGTAGGACAGAACACTGAAGCTTTCTTT. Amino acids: CASKVGQNTEAFF.

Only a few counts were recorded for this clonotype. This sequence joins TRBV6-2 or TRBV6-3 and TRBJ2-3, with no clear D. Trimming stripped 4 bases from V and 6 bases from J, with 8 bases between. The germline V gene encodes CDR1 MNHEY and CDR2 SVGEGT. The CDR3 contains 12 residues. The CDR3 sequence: CASSSVTDTQYF. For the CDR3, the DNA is TGTGCCAGCAGTTCGGTAACGGATACGCAGTATTTT.

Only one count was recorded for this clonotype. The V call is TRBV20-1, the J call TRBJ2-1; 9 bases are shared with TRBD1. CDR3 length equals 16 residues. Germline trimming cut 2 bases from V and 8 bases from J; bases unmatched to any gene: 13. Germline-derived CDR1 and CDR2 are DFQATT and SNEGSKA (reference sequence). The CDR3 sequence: CSARHVRDREKDEQFF. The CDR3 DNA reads TGCAGTGCTAGACACGTCAGGGACAGGGAAAAAGATGAGCAGTTCTTC.